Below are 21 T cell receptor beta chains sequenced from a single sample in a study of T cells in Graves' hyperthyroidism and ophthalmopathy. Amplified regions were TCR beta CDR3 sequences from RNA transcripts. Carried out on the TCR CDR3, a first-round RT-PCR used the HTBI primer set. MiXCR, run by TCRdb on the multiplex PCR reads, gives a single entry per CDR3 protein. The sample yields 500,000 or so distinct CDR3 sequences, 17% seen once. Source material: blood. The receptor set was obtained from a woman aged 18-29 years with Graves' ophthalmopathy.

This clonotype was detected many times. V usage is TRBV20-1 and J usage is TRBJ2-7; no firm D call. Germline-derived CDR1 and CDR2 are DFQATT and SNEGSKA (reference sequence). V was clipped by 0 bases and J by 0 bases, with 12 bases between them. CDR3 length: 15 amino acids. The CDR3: CSARESAQYSYEQYF. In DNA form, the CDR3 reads TGCAGTGCTAGAGAATCGGCGCAGTACTCCTACGAGCAGTACTTC.

Here the CDR3 DNA reads TGCGCCAGCAGCTTGGAATCGTACAGCCCCTACGAGCAGTACTTC. Translated, it gives CASSLESYSPYEQYF. V usage is TRBV5-1 and J usage is TRBJ2-7; D call uncertain. Germline V CDR1 and CDR2: SGHRS, YFSETQ. CDR3 size: 15 residues. The V end lost 0 bases, the J end lost 2 bases, and 12 bases lay between the germline ends. Filled out from reference TRBV5-1 and TRBJ2-7, the complete variable domain reads KAGVTQTPRYLIKTRGQQVTLSCSPISGHRSVSWYQQTPGQGLQFLFEYFSETQRNKGNFPGRFSGRQFSNSRSEMNVSTLELGDSALYLCASSLESYSPYEQYFGPGTRLTVT.

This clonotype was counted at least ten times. The CDR3 coding sequence is TGTGCCAGCAGCCCGGCGAACACCGGGGAGCTGTTTTTT. Its translation: CASSPANTGELFF. V and J are TRBV3-1 and TRBJ2-2; D unclear. V lost 4 bases to trimming and J lost 0 bases, with 3 bases between them. The CDR3 spans 13 residues. Per germline, CDR1 LGHDT and CDR2 YNNKEL (reference sequence).

The CDR3 here is CASSPQKMGGRGYNEQFF. CDR3 nucleotides: TGTGCCAGCAGCCCGCAAAAAATGGGCGGGAGAGGCTACAATGAGCAGTTCTTC. The chain uses TRBV14 and TRBJ2-1; 7 bases fit TRBD2. Germline-derived CDR1 and CDR2 are SGHDN and FVKESK. The CDR3 consists of 18 residues. Trimming took 4 bases from V and 3 from J; bases not matched to a gene: 15.

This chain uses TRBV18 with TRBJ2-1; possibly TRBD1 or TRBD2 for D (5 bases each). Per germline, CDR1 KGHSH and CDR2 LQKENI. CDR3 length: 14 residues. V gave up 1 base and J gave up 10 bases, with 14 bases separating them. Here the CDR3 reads CASSPRDREREQFF. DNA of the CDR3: TGTGCCAGCTCACCACGGGACCGGGAACGCGAGCAGTTCTTC.

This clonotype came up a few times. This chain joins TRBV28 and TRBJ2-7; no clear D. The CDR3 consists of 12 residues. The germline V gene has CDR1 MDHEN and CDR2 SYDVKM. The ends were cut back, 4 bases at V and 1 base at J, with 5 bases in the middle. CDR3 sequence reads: CASSYASYEQYF. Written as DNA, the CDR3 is TGTGCCAGCAGTTACGCATCCTACGAGCAGTACTTC.

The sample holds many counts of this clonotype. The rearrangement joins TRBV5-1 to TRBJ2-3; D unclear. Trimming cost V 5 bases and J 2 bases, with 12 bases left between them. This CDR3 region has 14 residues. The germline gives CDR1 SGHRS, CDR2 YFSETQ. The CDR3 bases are TGCGCCAGCAGATACAGTGGATCCACAGATACGCAGTATTTT. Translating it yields CASRYSGSTDTQYF.

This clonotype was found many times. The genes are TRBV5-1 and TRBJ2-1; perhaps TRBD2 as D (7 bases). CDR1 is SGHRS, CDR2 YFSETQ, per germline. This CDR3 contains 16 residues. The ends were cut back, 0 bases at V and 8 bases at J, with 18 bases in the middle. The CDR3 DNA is TGCGCCAGCAGCTTGGGACCGGGGGGCCGATCCTATGAGCAGTTCTTC. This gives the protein CASSLGPGGRSYEQFF.

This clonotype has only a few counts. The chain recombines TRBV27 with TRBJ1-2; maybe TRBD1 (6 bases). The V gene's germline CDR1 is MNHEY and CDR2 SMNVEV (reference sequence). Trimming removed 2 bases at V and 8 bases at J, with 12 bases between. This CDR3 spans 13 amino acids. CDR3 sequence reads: CASSLISGEGYTF. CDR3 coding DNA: TGTGCCAGCAGTTTAATTTCAGGGGAAGGCTACACCTTC.

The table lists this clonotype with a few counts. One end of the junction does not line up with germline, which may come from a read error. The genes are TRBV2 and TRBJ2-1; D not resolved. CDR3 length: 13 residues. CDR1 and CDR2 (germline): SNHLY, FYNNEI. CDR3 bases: TGTGCCAGCAGTGAAGCGCGATCCAATGAGCAGTCCTTC. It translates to CASSEARSNEQSF.

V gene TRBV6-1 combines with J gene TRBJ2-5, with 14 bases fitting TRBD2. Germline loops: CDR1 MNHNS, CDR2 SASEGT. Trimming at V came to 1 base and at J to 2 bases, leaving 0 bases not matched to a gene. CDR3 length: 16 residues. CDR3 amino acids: CASSEGTSGGQETQYF. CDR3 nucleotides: TGTGCCAGCAGTGAAGGGACTAGCGGGGGGCAAGAGACCCAGTACTTC.

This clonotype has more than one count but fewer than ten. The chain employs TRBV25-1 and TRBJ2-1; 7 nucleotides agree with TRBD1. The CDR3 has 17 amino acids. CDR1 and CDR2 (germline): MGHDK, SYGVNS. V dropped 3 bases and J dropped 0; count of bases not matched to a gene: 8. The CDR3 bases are TGTGCCAGCAGTGATTCCTCACAGGGGCGCTCCTACAATGAGCAGTTCTTC. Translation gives CASSDSSQGRSYNEQFF.

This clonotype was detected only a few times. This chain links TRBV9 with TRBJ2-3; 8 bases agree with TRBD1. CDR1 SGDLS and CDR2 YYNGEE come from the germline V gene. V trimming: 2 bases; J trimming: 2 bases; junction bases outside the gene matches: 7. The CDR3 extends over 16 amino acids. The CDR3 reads CASSVRQGPNTDTQYF. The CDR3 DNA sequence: TGTGCCAGCAGCGTGAGACAGGGGCCGAACACAGATACGCAGTATTTT.

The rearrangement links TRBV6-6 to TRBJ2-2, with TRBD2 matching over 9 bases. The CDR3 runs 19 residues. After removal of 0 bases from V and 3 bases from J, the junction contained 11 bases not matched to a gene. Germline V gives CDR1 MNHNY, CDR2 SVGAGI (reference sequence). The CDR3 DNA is TGTGCCAGCAGTTACTCGATGCAGGCGGGAGGGCCGGACACCGGGGAGCTGTTTTTT. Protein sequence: CASSYSMQAGGPDTGELFF.

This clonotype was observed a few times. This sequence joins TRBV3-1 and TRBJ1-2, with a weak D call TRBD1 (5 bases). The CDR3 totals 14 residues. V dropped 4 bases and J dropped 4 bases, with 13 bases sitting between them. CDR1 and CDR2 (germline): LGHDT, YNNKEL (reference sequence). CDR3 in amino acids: CASSPDSHTYGYTF. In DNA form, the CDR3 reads TGTGCCAGCAGCCCCGACAGCCATACCTATGGCTACACCTTC.

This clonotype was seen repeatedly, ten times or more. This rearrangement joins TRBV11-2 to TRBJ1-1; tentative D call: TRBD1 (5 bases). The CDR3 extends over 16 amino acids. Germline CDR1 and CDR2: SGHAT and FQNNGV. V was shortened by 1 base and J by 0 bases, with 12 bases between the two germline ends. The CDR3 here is CASSLGLRGLNTEAFF. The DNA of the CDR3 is TGTGCCAGCAGCTTAGGTCTGAGGGGCTTGAACACTGAAGCTTTCTTT.

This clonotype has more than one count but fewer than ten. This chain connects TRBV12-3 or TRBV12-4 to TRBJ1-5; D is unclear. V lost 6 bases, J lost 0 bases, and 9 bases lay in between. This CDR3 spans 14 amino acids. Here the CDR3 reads CASRQDVSNQPQHF. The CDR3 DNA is TGTGCCAGCAGACAAGACGTTAGCAATCAGCCCCAGCATTTT.

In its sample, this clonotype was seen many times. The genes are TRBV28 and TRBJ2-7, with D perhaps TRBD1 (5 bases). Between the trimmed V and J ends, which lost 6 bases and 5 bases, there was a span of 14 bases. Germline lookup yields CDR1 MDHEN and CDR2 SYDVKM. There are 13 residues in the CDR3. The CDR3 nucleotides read TGTGCCAGCAGCACCAGCGAGACAGACGAGCAGTACTTC. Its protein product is CASSTSETDEQYF.

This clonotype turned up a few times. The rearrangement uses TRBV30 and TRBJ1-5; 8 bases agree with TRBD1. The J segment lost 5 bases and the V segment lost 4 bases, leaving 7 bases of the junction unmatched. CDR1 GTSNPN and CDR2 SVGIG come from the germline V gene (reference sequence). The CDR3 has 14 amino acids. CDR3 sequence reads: CAWTRTGSHQPQHF. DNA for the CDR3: TGTGCCTGGACAAGGACAGGGTCTCATCAGCCCCAGCATTTT.

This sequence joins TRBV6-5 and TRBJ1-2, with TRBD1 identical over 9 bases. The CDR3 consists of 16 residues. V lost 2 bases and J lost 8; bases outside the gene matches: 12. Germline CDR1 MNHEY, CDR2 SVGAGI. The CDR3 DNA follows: TGTGCCAGCAGTTACCCGGGACAGGGCGAGTTGGGCGGCTACACCTTC. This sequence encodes CASSYPGQGELGGYTF.

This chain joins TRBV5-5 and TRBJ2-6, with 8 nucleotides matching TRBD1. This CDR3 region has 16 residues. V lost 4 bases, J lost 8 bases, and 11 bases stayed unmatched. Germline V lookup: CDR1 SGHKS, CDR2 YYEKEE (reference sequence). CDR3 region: CASSPVLGQGTNVLTF. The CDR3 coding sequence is TGTGCCAGCAGCCCCGTTCTAGGACAGGGTACCAACGTCCTGACTTTC.